This T cell receptor beta chain comes out of a study of shared clonotypes between healthy human individuals. As concerns this clone: Its target is unknown.

Clones were read by immunoSEQ multiplex PCR, and TCRdb kept only the in-frame ones, dropping some. The sample holds over 2,000,000 clones, 93% seen once. Looked up from germline, CDR1 is GTSNPN and CDR2 is SVGIG (reference sequence). The CDR3 totals 15 residues. V was clipped by 2 bases and J by 4 bases, with 12 bases between them. Overall study results and limits: Among non-shared clonotypes, generation probabilities were lower than among those shared by all four donors.

The naive CD8 population came from CD45RO-negative cells selected for CCR7, without terminally differentiated effector memory CD45RA+ cells. The receptor was isolated from a man younger than 30 in good health. Some clones in this sample may be carry-over from other donors' samples. The sequencing sample was made of naive CD8+ T cells from PBMCs. This rearrangement joins TRBV30 to TRBJ1-6; D not resolved. DNA of the CDR3: TGTGCCTGGAGTCCCCAGAGAGAGTATAATTCACCCCTCCACTTT. Translating gives CAWSPQREYNSPLHF.